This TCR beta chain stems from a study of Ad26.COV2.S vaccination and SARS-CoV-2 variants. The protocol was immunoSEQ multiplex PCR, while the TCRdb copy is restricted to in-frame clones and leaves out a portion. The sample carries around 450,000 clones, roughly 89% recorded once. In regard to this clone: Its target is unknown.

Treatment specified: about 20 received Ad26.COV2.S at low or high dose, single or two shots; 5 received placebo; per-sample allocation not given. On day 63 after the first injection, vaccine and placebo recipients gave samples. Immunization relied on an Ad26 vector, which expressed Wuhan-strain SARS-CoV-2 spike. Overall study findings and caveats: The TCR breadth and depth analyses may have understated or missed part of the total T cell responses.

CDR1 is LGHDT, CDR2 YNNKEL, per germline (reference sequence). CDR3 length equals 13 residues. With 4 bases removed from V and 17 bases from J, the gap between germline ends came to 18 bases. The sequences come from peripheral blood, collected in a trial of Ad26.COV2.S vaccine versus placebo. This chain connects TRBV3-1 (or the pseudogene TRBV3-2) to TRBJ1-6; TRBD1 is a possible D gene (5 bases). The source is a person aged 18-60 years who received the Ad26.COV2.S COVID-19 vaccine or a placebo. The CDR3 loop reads CASSLLTTAGIHF. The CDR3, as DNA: TGTGCCAGCAGCCTCCTAACGACAGCCGGAATCCACTTT.